The next 10 T cell receptor beta chains were all read from a single sample in a study of OX40 agonist ivuxolimab in advanced cancers. Data came from immunoSEQ multiplex PCR; TCRdb stores just in-frame clones and leaves some out. The data hold about 33,000 clones, with about 88% observed a single time. The sample was CD4+ or CD8+ T cells sorted from blood, taken in a trial of the OX40 agonist ivuxolimab. The receptors come from an adult with an advanced solid tumor such as melanoma, head and neck, liver or kidney cancer.

The chain combines TRBV5-1 with TRBJ2-7; D is ambiguous. Germline assignment: CDR1 SGHRS and CDR2 YFSETQ. The CDR3 has 11 residues. V gave up 5 bases and J gave up 7 bases, with 10 bases separating them. CDR3 DNA sequence: TGCGCCAGCAGTATGGGTCGGGAGCAGTACTTC. This codes for CASSMGREQYF.

The chain joins TRBV19 to TRBJ2-1; TRBD2 matches at 9 bases. The V gene end was trimmed by 4 bases and the J gene end by 1 base; junction bases not matched to a gene: 2. Germline V gene lookup returns CDR1 LNHDA and CDR2 SQIVND (reference sequence). The CDR3 runs 15 residues. CDR3 residues: CASSTSGDSYNEQFF. Here the CDR3 DNA reads TGTGCCAGTAGTACTAGCGGGGATTCCTACAATGAGCAGTTCTTC.

DNA for the CDR3: TGTGCCAGCTCACGCCGGACTAGCGTTTCCGAGCAGTTCTTC. This translates into CASSRRTSVSEQFF. The gene calls are TRBV18 and TRBJ2-1, with 9 bases lining up with TRBD2. Germline-derived CDR1 and CDR2 are KGHSH and LQKENI. The ends lost 4 bases at V and 10 bases at J; junction bases unmatched: 8. The CDR3 extends over 14 amino acids. Full variable domain (remainder filled in from reference TRBV18 and TRBJ2-1): NAGVMQNPRHLVRRRGQEARLRCSPMKGHSHVYWYRQLPEEGLKFMVYLQKENIIDESGMPKERFSAEFPKEGPSILRIQQVVRGDSAAYFCASSRRTSVSEQFFGPGTRLTVL.

The chain couples TRBV9 to TRBJ2-1; D is unclear. CDR1 and CDR2 from the germline V gene are SGDLS and YYNGEE. Between the trimmed V and J ends, which lost 4 bases and 6 bases, there was a span of 11 bases. The CDR3 spans 13 residues. CDR3: CASSLFAPNEQFF. Written as DNA, the CDR3 is TGTGCCAGCAGCCTTTTCGCCCCCAATGAGCAGTTCTTC.

The CDR3 DNA reads TGCGCCAGCAGCTCTTCCGGGACTAGCTCTGGGCAGTACTTC. Translating it yields CASSSSGTSSGQYF. This chain connects TRBV5-1 to TRBJ2-7; 9 nucleotides match TRBD2. Germline loops: CDR1 SGHRS, CDR2 YFSETQ. The CDR3 sequence is 14 residues long. Trimming cost V 3 bases and J 9 bases; bases outside gene matches: 10.

V is TRBV14 and J is TRBJ2-7; D unresolved. The germline V gene encodes CDR1 SGHDN and CDR2 FVKESK. V gave up 0 bases and J gave up 7 bases, with 13 bases separating them. The CDR3 length is 14 residues. The CDR3 bases are TGTGCCAGCAGCCAAGATCAGGCCTGGCGGGAGCAGTACTTC. It translates to CASSQDQAWREQYF.

The chain is built from TRBV5-1 and TRBJ2-6; 7 bases agree with TRBD2. V was pared by 4 bases and J by 0 bases, with 13 bases of the junction left unmatched. CDR3 size: 19 residues. Germline lookup yields CDR1 SGHRS and CDR2 YFSETQ. CDR3 bases: TGCGCCAGCAGCACCCTCTCGACACGCGGGAGCTCTGGGGCCAACGTCCTGACTTTC. Protein sequence: CASSTLSTRGSSGANVLTF.

This chain joins TRBV7-9 and TRBJ2-3; TRBD2 matches at 7 bases. Looked up from germline, CDR1 is SEHNR and CDR2 is FQNEAQ (reference sequence). Germline trimming cut 5 bases from V and 2 bases from J; bases unmatched to any gene: 10. This CDR3 is built from 16 residues. The CDR3 nucleotides read TGTGCCAGCAGCCGTTCTGCGGGAGAACTCACAGATACGCAGTATTTT. Its translation is CASSRSAGELTDTQYF.

The gene calls are TRBV2 and TRBJ2-4; TRBD2 matches at 14 bases. CDR3 size: 19 residues. Germline trimming cut 6 bases from V and 3 bases from J; bases unmatched to any gene: 13. Germline V lookup: CDR1 SNHLY, CDR2 FYNNEI. CDR3: CASRETSGGAAVDKNIQYF. CDR3 nucleotide sequence: TGTGCCAGCAGGGAGACTAGCGGGGGGGCCGCTGTAGACAAAAACATTCAGTACTTC.

J is TRBJ1-1 and V is TRBV6-5; weak D call: TRBD1 (6 bases). The germline V gene encodes CDR1 MNHEY and CDR2 SVGAGI. The CDR3 is 14 residues long. V gave up 7 bases and J gave up 5 bases, with 17 bases separating them. CDR3 bases: TGTGCCAGCACCTTCCGGGGGGCTGGAACTGAAGCTTTCTTT. Encoded protein: CASTFRGAGTEAFF.